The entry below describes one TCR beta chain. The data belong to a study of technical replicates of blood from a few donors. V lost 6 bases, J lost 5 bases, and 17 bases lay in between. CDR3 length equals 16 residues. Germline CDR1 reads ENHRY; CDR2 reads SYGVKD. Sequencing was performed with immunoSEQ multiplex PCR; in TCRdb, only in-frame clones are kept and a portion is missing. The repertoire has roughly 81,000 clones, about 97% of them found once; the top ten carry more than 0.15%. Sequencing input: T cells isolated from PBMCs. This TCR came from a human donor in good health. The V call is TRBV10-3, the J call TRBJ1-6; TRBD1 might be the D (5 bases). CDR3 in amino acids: CAISAQGPGNNSPLHF. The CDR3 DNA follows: TGTGCCATCAGCGCTCAGGGTCCAGGTAATAATTCACCCCTCCACTTT.